Presented here are 22 T cell receptor beta chains from one specimen sequenced in a study of shared clonotypes between healthy human individuals. Profiled with immunoSEQ multiplex PCR; TCRdb holds only in-frame clones, not every one. The table includes under 600,000 clones, 70% to 80% detected once. Source material: PBMCs. These receptors all stem from a woman aged 40 to 50 in good health. Some clones in this sample may be carry-over from other donors' samples.

V and J are TRBV19 and TRBJ2-1; weak D call: TRBD2 (6 bases). Trimming took off 2 bases at V and 6 bases at J, with 14 bases between the two ends. Germline V gene data show CDR1 as LNHDA and CDR2 as SQIVND (reference sequence). The CDR3 consists of 15 residues. The CDR3 is CASSISAEGFNEQFF. The DNA for the CDR3 is TGTGCCAGTAGTATATCAGCGGAGGGGTTCAATGAGCAGTTCTTC.

J is TRBJ2-7 and V is TRBV4-1, with D tentatively TRBD1 (6 bases). V was trimmed by 2 bases and J by 2 bases, leaving 10 bases between them. Germline lookup yields CDR1 MGHRA and CDR2 YSYEKL. The CDR3 sequence is 14 residues long. CDR3 DNA sequence: TGCGCCAGCAGCCAAAGGGACACCACCTACGAGCAGTACTTC. As protein: CASSQRDTTYEQYF.

V and J are TRBV27 and TRBJ2-7, with D possibly being TRBD2 (6 bases). The CDR3 has 16 residues. The V end lost 3 bases, the J end lost 0 bases, and 15 bases lay between the germline ends. From germline, CDR1 is MNHEY and CDR2 SMNVEV (reference sequence). The CDR3 here is CASSFTGVVASYEQYF. The DNA for the CDR3 is TGTGCCAGCAGTTTCACGGGGGTTGTGGCCTCCTACGAGCAGTACTTC.

This clone was picked up many times. This rearrangement joins TRBV12-5 to TRBJ1-2; 7 bases map to TRBD1. This CDR3 has 14 residues. J gave up 5 bases and V 4 bases, and 7 bases lay outside the gene matches. Germline lookup yields CDR1 LGHNT and CDR2 FRNRAP. CDR3 in DNA: TGTGCTAGTGGTTCCTCCGACAGGGATTATGGCTACACCTTC. Amino acid sequence: CASGSSDRDYGYTF. Full variable domain (outside the CDR3, taken from reference TRBV12-5 and TRBJ1-2): DARVTQTPRHKVTEMGQEVTMRCQPILGHNTVFWYRQTMMQGLELLAYFRNRAPLDDSGMPKDRFSAEMPDATLATLKIQPSEPRDSAVYFCASGSSDRDYGYTFGSGTRLTVV.

This clone appeared many times. The gene calls are TRBV5-8 and TRBJ2-5, with TRBD1 identical over 7 bases. V lost 4 bases to trimming and J lost 1 base; unmatched junction nucleotides: 4. The germline gives CDR1 SGHTS, CDR2 YDEGEE. The CDR3 is made up of 14 amino acids. The CDR3 coding sequence is TGTGCCAGCAGCCAGGGACAGATCCAAGAGACCCAGTACTTC. It specifies CASSQGQIQETQYF.

The chain joins TRBV5-4 to TRBJ1-1; TRBD1 might be the D (6 bases). Trimming stripped 3 bases from V and 1 base from J, with 10 bases between. The CDR3 spans 14 residues. The germline CDR1 and CDR2 sequences are SGHNT and YYREEE (reference sequence). This CDR3 reads CASSSGQQNTEAFF. DNA of the CDR3: TGTGCCAGCAGCTCCGGACAGCAGAACACTGAAGCTTTCTTT.

V and J are TRBV4-1 and TRBJ1-1, with 7 bases identical to TRBD1. Germline trimming cut 4 bases from V and 3 bases from J; bases unmatched to any gene: 2. In germline, CDR1 is MGHRA, CDR2 YSYEKL. The CDR3 is 13 amino acids. The CDR3 nucleotides read TGCGCCAGCAGCCGGCAGGGGGACACTGAAGCTTTCTTT. The encoded protein is CASSRQGDTEAFF.

At least ten counts were recorded for this clone. Other DNA sequences in the sample encode the same CDR3. The chain carries TRBV7-9 and TRBJ2-7, with TRBD2 as a possible D gene (6 bases). Trimming pared 2 bases from V and 3 bases from J, leaving 8 bases between. This CDR3 has 13 residues. The germline gives CDR1 SEHNR, CDR2 FQNEAQ (reference sequence). CDR3 in amino acids: CASSLSGGYEQYF. The CDR3 DNA is TGTGCCAGCAGCTTATCCGGGGGCTACGAGCAGTACTTC.

This clone was detected a few times. This chain uses TRBV11-2 with TRBJ1-2; the D is unclear. The CDR3 consists of 14 residues. CDR1 and CDR2 from the germline V gene are SGHAT and FQNNGV. V lost 3 bases, J lost 1 base, and 9 bases lay in between. In nucleotides, the CDR3 is TGTGCCAGCAGCTTCTCGACCGATAACTATGGCTACACCTTC. It is translated as CASSFSTDNYGYTF. Combining the CDR3 with reference TRBV11-2 and TRBJ1-2 gives the whole variable domain EAGVAQSPRYKIIEKRQSVAFWCNPISGHATLYWYQQILGQGPKLLIQFQNNGVVDDSQLPKDRFSAERLKGVDSTLKIQPAKLEDSAVYLCASSFSTDNYGYTFGSGTRLTVV.

This clone appeared once. This likely came from a read error, as a far larger clone is one base away. The chain recombines TRBV7-9 with TRBJ2-1; 13 nucleotides agree with TRBD2. This CDR3 contains 15 residues. Looked up from germline, CDR1 is SEHNR and CDR2 is FQNEAQ (reference sequence). The V and J ends lost 2 bases and 6 bases, in that order; junction bases with no gene match: 1. CDR3 sequence (DNA): TGTGCCAGCAGCTTAAGGACTAGCGGGAGCAATGAGCAGTTCTTC. It encodes CASSLRTSGSNEQFF.

The sample holds many counts of this clone. The chain joins TRBV6-5 to TRBJ1-1; D possibly corresponds to TRBD1 (5 bases). CDR3 length: 16 amino acids. The germline gives CDR1 MNHEY, CDR2 SVGAGI. V was shortened by 2 bases and J by 5 bases, with 18 bases between the two germline ends. CDR3 region: CASSYGSGLVLTEAFF. The CDR3 bases are TGTGCCAGCAGTTACGGGTCAGGGCTCGTGTTAACTGAAGCTTTCTTT.

The chain recombines TRBV7-9 with TRBJ2-2; 8 bases are a match to TRBD2. In germline, CDR1 is SEHNR, CDR2 FQNEAQ (reference sequence). Trimming removed 6 bases from V and 1 base from J; junction bases left unmatched: 10. The CDR3 extends over 17 amino acids. CDR3 bases: TGTGCCAGCAGATCGGGAGGGGGGCAAAAGAACACCGGGGAGCTGTTTTTT. Translation gives CASRSGGGQKNTGELFF. The whole variable domain, remainder taken from reference TRBV7-9 and TRBJ2-2, is DTGVSQNPRHKITKRGQNVTFRCDPISEHNRLYWYRQTLGQGPEFLTYFQNEAQLEKSRLLSDRFSAERPKGSFSTLEIQRTEQGDSAMYLCASRSGGGQKNTGELFFGEGSRLTVL.

This clone was observed a handful of times. The genes are TRBV18 and TRBJ2-2; no definite D call. With 2 bases removed from V and 2 bases from J, the gap between germline ends came to 6 bases. In germline, CDR1 is KGHSH, CDR2 LQKENI. The CDR3 runs 14 residues. Written as DNA, the CDR3 is TGTGCCAGCTCACCAGACTTTAACACCGGGGAGCTGTTTTTT. Translated: CASSPDFNTGELFF.

The J gene is TRBJ2-2, the V gene TRBV5-6; D remains ambiguous. Trimming cost V 3 bases and J 4 bases, with 16 bases left between them. The CDR3 sequence is 16 residues long. CDR1 and CDR2 from the germline V gene are SGHDT and YYEEEE. CDR3 residues: CASSSTSRAVTGELFF. For the CDR3, the DNA is TGTGCCAGCAGCTCTACGTCAAGGGCGGTCACCGGGGAGCTGTTTTTT.

The J gene is TRBJ1-2, the V gene TRBV6-5; weak D call: TRBD1 (6 bases). The CDR3 runs 14 residues. Germline V gene sequence: CDR1 MNHEY, CDR2 SVGAGI. V lost 7 bases to trimming and J lost 13 bases, with 25 bases between them. CDR3 in amino acids: CASTSGTPAIILTF. Here the CDR3 DNA reads TGTGCCAGCACCTCCGGGACACCCGCTATAATTCTCACCTTC.

This clone was counted a single time. The chain combines TRBV5-1 with TRBJ2-3; D might be TRBD2 (6 bases). CDR1 is SGHRS and CDR2 is YFSETQ in the germline V gene. The CDR3 is 13 amino acids. V lost 3 bases to trimming and J lost 2 bases, with 7 bases between them. The CDR3: CASSWDFTDTQYF. The DNA of the CDR3 is TGCGCCAGCAGCTGGGACTTCACAGATACGCAGTATTTT.

A remark on this clone: This specimen includes other DNA sequences encoding the same CDR3. The chain joins TRBV7-7 to TRBJ2-5; D may match TRBD1 or TRBD2 (5 bases each). Trimming removed 5 bases at V and 3 bases at J, with 10 bases between. The CDR3 totals 13 residues. In germline, CDR1 is SSHAT, CDR2 FNYEAQ (reference sequence). The CDR3, as DNA: TGTGCCAGCAGCCTCAGGGAGAAAGAGACCCAGTACTTC. Translation gives CASSLREKETQYF.

The chain is built from TRBV4-1 and TRBJ2-5, with D perhaps TRBD2 (5 bases). Germline V CDR1 and CDR2: MGHRA, YSYEKL. With 1 base removed from V and 5 bases from J, the gap between germline ends came to 11 bases. The CDR3 is 14 amino acids. The CDR3 is CASSQVDRRETQYF. The CDR3 DNA sequence: TGCGCCAGCAGCCAAGTAGATCGGAGGGAGACCCAGTACTTC.

This clone was detected once. Other DNA variants within this sample encode the same CDR3. The chain uses TRBV7-3 and TRBJ2-1; 7 bases align to TRBD2. The CDR3 sequence is 14 residues long. CDR1 SGHTA and CDR2 FQGTGA come from the germline V gene. J lost 7 bases, V lost 2 bases, and 5 bases had no gene match. This chain's CDR3 is CASSLSGLGNEQFF. CDR3 DNA sequence: TGTGCCAGCAGCTTATCAGGACTAGGAAATGAGCAGTTCTTC.

The chain links TRBV5-1 to TRBJ2-2; TRBD2 matches at 9 bases. Germline CDR1 and CDR2: SGHRS and YFSETQ. V was pared by 0 bases and J by 0 bases, with 6 bases of the junction left unmatched. The CDR3 covers 18 residues. CDR3 bases: TGCGCCAGCAGCTTGGAGGGTAGCGGGAGACCGAACACCGGGGAGCTGTTTTTT. It is translated as CASSLEGSGRPNTGELFF.

The rearrangement uses TRBV12-5 and TRBJ2-7; D gene unclear. Germline lookup yields CDR1 LGHNT and CDR2 FRNRAP. The CDR3 loop spans 14 amino acids. V lost 3 bases and J 0 bases, leaving 9 bases between the germline ends. DNA of the CDR3: TGTGCTAGTGGTTTAGGGCTGCCCTCCTACGAGCAGTACTTC. This gives the protein CASGLGLPSYEQYF.

CDR3 loop: CASSTLAGGPYNEQFF. CDR3 DNA sequence: TGTGCCAGCAGTACCTTAGCGGGAGGGCCTTACAATGAGCAGTTCTTC. The chain joins TRBV28 to TRBJ2-1; 11 nucleotides align to TRBD2. This CDR3 contains 16 residues. CDR1 is MDHEN, CDR2 SYDVKM, per germline. The V segment lost 5 bases and the J segment 4 bases; nucleotides outside the gene matches: 7.